These 2 T cell receptor beta chains originate from one sample sequenced in a study of T-cell reconstitution after alpha-beta-depleted transplantation in children. TCRbeta library preparation incorporated unique molecular identifiers. Using its own MiXCR run on the PCR reads, TCRdb lists one record per CDR3 protein. There are some 500,000 distinct CDR3 sequences in the sample; 15% to 20% occur only once, and 2.5% to 4% lies in the top ten. The sample was PBMCs from the stem cell graft donor, taken from the stem cell graft. Receptors originate from a human donor who donated a stem cell graft to a child with acute lymphoblastic leukemia.

The gene calls are TRBV29-1 and TRBJ1-4, with TRBD1 matching over 9 bases. J lost 8 bases, V lost 6 bases, and 7 bases had no gene match. This CDR3 is 13 amino acids long. Germline V lookup: CDR1 SQVTM, CDR2 ANQGSEA. CDR3 sequence (DNA): TGCAGCGTGCGACAGGGGGGGAACGAAAAACTGTTTTTT. This translates into CSVRQGGNEKLFF.

The genes are TRBV5-1 and TRBJ2-3; a possible D gene is TRBD2 (5 bases). Trimming took off 4 bases at V and 2 bases at J, with 14 bases between the two ends. The CDR3 is 15 amino acids. CDR1 and CDR2 (germline): SGHRS, YFSETQ. CDR3 bases: TGCGCCAGCAGCCTCGGACGGGGATTCACAGATACGCAGTATTTT. It encodes CASSLGRGFTDTQYF.